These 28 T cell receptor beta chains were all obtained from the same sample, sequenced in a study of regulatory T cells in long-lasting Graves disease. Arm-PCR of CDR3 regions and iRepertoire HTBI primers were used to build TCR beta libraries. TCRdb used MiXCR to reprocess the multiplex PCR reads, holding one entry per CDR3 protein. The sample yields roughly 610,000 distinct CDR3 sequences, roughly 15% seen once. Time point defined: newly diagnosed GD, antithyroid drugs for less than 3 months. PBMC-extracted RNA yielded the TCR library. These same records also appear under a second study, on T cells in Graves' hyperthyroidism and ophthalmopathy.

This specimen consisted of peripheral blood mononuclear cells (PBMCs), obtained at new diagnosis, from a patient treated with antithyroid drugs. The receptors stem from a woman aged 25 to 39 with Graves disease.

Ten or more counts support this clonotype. The chain's CDR3 is CASSVSEGTQYF. For the CDR3, the DNA is TGTGCCAGCAGTGTTTCCGAAGGTACGCAGTATTTT. This sequence joins TRBV2 and TRBJ2-3; no firm D call. Between the trimmed V and J ends, which lost 4 bases and 8 bases, there was a span of 10 bases. Germline CDR1 is SNHLY and CDR2 is FYNNEI. The CDR3 length is 12 residues.

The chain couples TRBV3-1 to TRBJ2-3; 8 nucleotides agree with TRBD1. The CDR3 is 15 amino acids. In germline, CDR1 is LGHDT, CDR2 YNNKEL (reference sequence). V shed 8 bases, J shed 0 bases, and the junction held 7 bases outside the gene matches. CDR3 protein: CASSDRVFSTDTQYF. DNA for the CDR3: TGTGCCAGCTCGGACAGGGTCTTTAGCACAGATACGCAGTATTTT.

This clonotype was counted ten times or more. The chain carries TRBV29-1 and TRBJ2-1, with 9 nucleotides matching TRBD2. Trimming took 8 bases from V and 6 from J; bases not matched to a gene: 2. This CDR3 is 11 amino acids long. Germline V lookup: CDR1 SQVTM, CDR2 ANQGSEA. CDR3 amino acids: CSLAGANEQFF. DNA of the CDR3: TGCAGCTTAGCGGGAGCCAATGAGCAGTTCTTC.

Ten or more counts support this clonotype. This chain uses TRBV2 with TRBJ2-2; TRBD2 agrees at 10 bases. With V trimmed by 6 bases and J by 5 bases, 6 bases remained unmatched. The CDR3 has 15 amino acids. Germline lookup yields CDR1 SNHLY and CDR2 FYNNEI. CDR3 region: CASRLAGVETGELFF. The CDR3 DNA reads TGTGCCAGCAGGCTAGCGGGAGTTGAAACCGGGGAGCTGTTTTTT.

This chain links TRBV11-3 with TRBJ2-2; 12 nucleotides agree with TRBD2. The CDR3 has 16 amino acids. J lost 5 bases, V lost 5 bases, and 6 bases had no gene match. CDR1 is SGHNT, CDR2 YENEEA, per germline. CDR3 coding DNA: TGTGCCAGCAGCACGCGGACTAGCGGGGTAACCGGGGAGCTGTTTTTT. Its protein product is CASSTRTSGVTGELFF.

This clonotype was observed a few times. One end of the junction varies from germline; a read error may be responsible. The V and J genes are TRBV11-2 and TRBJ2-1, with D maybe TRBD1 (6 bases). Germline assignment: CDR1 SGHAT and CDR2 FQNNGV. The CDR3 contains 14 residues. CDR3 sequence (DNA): TGTGCCAGCACCTTACAGGGCCCCCACAATGAGCAGTTCTTC. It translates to CASTLQGPHNEQFF. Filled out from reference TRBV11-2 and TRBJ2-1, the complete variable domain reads EAGVAQSPRYKIIEKRQSVAFWCNPISGHATLYWYQQILGQGPKLLIQFQNNGVVDDSQLPKDRFSAERLKGVDSTLKIQPAKLEDSAVYLCASTLQGPHNEQFFGPGTRLTVL.

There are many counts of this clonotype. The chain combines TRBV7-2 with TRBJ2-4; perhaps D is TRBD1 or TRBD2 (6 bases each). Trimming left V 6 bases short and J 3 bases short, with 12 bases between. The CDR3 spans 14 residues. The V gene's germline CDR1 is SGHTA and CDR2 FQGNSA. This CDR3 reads CASRGGFGKNIQYF. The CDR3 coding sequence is TGTGCCAGCAGAGGGGGGTTTGGCAAAAACATTCAGTACTTC.

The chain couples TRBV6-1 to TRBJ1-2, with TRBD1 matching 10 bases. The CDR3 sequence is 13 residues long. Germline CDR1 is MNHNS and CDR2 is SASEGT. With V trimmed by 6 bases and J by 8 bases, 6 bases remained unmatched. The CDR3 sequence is CASRDRGLEGYTF. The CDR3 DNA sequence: TGTGCCAGCAGGGACAGGGGGTTGGAGGGCTACACCTTC.

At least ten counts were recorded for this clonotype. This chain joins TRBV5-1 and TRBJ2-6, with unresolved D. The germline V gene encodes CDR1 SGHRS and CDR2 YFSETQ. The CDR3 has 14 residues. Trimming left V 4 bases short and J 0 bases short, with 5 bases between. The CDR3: CASSPLSGANVLTF. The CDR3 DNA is TGCGCCAGCAGCCCACTCTCTGGGGCCAACGTCCTGACTTTC.

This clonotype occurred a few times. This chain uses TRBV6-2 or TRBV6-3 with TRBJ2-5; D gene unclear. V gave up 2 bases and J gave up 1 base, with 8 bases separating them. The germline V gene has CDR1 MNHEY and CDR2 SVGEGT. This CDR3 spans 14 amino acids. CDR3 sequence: CASSYGPFQETQYF. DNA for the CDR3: TGTGCCAGCAGTTACGGTCCTTTCCAAGAGACCCAGTACTTC.

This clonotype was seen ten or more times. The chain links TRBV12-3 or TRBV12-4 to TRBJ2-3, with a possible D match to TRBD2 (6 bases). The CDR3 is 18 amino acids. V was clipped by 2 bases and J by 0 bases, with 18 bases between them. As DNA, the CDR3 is TGTGCCAGCAGTTTAAGGGCGGGGTCGAGGACTAGCACAGATACGCAGTATTTT. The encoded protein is CASSLRAGSRTSTDTQYF.

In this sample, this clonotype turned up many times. CDR3 sequence: CASSLWGNNGNTIYF. CDR3 bases: TGTGCCAGCAGTTTGTGGGGGAACAATGGAAACACCATATATTTT. The chain has TRBV27 and TRBJ1-3; D may be TRBD1 (5 bases). V was shortened by 3 bases and J by 3 bases, with 12 bases between the two germline ends. CDR3 length: 15 amino acids. CDR1 and CDR2 from the germline V gene are MNHEY and SMNVEV (reference sequence).

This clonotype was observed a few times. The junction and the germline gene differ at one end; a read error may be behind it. CDR3 amino acids: CASSKDRAYGYTF. The CDR3 nucleotides read TGTGCCAGCAGCAAAGACAGGGCCTATGGCTACACCTTC. The rearrangement uses TRBV14 and TRBJ1-2; TRBD1 matches at 7 bases. Looked up from germline, CDR1 is SGHDN and CDR2 is FVKESK. The CDR3 is 13 amino acids. Filled out from reference TRBV14 and TRBJ1-2, the complete variable domain reads EAGVTQFPSHSVIEKGQTVTLRCDPISGHDNLYWYRRVMGKEIKFLLHFVKESKQDESGMPNNRFLAERTGGTYSTLKVQPAELEDSGVYFCASSKDRAYGYTFGSGTRLTVV.

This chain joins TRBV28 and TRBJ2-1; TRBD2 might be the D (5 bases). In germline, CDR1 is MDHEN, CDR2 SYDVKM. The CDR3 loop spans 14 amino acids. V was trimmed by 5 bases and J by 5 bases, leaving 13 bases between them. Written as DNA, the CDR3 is TGTGCCAGCAGTCAAAAGCGGCGCGACAATGAGCAGTTCTTC. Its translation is CASSQKRRDNEQFF.

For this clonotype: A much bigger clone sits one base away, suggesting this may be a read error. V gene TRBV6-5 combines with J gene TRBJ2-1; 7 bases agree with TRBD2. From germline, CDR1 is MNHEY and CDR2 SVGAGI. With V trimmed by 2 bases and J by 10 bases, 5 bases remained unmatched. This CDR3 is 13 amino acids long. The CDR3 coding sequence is TGTGCCAGCAGTTACGGGGGGGACTACGAGCAGTTCTTC. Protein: CASSYGGDYEQFF.

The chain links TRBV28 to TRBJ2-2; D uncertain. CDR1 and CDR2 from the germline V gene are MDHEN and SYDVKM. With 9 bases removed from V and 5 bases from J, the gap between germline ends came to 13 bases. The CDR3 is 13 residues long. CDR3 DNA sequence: TGTGCCAGTTTCGCCCGTGGGACCGGGGAGCTGTTTTTT. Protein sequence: CASFARGTGELFF.

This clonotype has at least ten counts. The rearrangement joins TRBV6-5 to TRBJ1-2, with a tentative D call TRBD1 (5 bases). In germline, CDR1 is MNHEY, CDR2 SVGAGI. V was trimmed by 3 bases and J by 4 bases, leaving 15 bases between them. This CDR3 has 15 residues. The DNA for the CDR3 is TGTGCCAGCAGTTATGAGACAGCGGATGGCTATGGCTACACCTTC. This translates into CASSYETADGYGYTF.

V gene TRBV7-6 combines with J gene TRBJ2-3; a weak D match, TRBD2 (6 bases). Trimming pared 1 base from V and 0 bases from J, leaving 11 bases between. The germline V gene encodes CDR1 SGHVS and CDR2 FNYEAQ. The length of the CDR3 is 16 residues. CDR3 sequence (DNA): TGTGCCAGCAGCTTAGGTAGCGGACCTAGCACAGATACGCAGTATTTT. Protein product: CASSLGSGPSTDTQYF.

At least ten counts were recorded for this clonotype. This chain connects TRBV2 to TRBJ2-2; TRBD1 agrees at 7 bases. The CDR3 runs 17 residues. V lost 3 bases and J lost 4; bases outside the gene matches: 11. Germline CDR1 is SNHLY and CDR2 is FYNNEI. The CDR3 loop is CASSENRGWAATGELFF. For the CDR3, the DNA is TGTGCCAGCAGTGAGAACAGGGGTTGGGCCGCCACCGGGGAGCTGTTTTTT.

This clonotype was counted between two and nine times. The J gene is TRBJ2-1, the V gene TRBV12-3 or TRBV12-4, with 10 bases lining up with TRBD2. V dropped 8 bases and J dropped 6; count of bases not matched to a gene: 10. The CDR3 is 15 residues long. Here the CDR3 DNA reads TGTGCCAGCGGAGAAAGCGGGAGGGCCCTCAATGAGCAGTTCTTC. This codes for CASGESGRALNEQFF.

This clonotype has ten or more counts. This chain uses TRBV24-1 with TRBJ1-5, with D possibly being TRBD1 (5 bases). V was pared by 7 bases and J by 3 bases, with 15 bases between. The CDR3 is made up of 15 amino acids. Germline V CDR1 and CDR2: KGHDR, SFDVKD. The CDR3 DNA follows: TGTGCCACCAGCGACTGGGGGGGAGACAATCAGCCCCAGCATTTT. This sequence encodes CATSDWGGDNQPQHF.

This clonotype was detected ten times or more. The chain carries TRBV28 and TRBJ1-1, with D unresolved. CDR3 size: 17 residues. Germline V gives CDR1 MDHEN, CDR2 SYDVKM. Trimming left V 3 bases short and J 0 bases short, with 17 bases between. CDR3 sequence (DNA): TGTGCCAGCAGTTTTATTTGGACGGGGAAAGTGAACACTGAAGCTTTCTTT. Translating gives CASSFIWTGKVNTEAFF.

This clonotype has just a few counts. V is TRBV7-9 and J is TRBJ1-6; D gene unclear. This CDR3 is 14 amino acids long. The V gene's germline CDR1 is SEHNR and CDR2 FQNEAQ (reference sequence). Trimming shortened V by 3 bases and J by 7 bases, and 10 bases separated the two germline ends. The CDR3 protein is CASSLEGNNSPLHF. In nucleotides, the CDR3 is TGTGCCAGCAGCTTGGAAGGGAACAATTCACCCCTCCACTTT.

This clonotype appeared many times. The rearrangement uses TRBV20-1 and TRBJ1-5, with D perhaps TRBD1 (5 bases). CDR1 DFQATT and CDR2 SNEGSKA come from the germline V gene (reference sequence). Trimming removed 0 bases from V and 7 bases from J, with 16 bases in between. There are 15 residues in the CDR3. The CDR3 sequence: CSARDRQKPVQPQHF. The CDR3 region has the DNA TGCAGTGCTAGAGATAGACAGAAACCTGTCCAGCCCCAGCATTTT.

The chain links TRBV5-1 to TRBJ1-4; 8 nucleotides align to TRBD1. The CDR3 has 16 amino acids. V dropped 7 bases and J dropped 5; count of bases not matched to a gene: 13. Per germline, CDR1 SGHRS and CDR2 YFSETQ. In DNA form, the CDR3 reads TGCGCCAGCTCCCGGACAGGGCCGAAGGAAAATGAAAAACTGTTTTTT. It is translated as CASSRTGPKENEKLFF.

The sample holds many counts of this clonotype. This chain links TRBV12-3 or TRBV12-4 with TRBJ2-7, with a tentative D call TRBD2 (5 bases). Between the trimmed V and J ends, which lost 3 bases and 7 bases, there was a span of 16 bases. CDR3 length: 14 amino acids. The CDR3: CASSFSPSGDEQYF. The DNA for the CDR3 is TGTGCCAGCAGTTTCTCGCCTTCCGGGGATGAGCAGTACTTC.

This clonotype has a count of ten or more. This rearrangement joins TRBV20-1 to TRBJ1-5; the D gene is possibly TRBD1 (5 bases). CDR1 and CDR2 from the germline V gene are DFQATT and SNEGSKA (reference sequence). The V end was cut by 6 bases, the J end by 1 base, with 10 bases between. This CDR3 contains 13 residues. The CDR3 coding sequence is TGCAGTGCAGAGCGGGGCAGCAATCAGCCCCAGCATTTT. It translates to CSAERGSNQPQHF.

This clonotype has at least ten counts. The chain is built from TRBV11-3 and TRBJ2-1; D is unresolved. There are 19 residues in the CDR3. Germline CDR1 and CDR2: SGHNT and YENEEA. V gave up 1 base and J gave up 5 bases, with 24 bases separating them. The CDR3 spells CASSLGSRDLLNSDNEQFF. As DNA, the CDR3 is TGTGCCAGCAGCTTAGGGAGCCGCGATCTCCTCAATTCCGACAATGAGCAGTTCTTC. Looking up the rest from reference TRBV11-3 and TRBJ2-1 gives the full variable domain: EAGVVQSPRYKIIEKKQPVAFWCNPISGHNTLYWYLQNLGQGPELLIRYENEEAVDDSQLPKDRFSAERLKGVDSTLKIQPAELGDSAVYLCASSLGSRDLLNSDNEQFFGPGTRLTVL.